Each of the 9 T cell receptor beta chains below was sequenced from the same sample in a study of blood T cell repertoires in COVID-19. TCRdb's table, derived via immunoSEQ multiplex PCR, lists solely in-frame clones and lacks some. The data contain around 300,000 clones, 80% to 90% of them singletons. The sample was PBMCs or T cells enriched from blood (not recorded which). The origin of the receptors is a woman aged 18-30 years who had recovered from COVID-19.

V gene TRBV4-1 combines with J gene TRBJ2-1, with unresolved D. CDR3 length: 16 amino acids. V was clipped by 4 bases and J by 0 bases, with 13 bases between them. CDR1 MGHRA and CDR2 YSYEKL come from the germline V gene. CDR3 in DNA: TGCGCCAGCAGCCGAGACCCTCCGAGCTCCTACAATGAGCAGTTCTTC. Its protein product is CASSRDPPSSYNEQFF.

V usage is TRBV15 and J usage is TRBJ1-1, with a possible D match to TRBD1 (6 bases). CDR1 and CDR2 (germline): LNHNV, YYDKDF (reference sequence). V gave up 3 bases and J gave up 1 base, with 6 bases separating them. The CDR3 consists of 13 residues. In nucleotides, the CDR3 is TGTGCCACCAGCAGGACAGGGAACACTGAAGCTTTCTTT. Amino acid sequence: CATSRTGNTEAFF.

The V gene is TRBV5-1, the J gene TRBJ1-6; TRBD1 might be the D (5 bases). CDR1 is SGHRS, CDR2 YFSETQ, per germline. V was shortened by 4 bases and J by 7 bases, with 15 bases between the two germline ends. The CDR3 runs to 15 residues. CDR3: CASSPSAGDNSPLHF. In DNA, the CDR3 is TGCGCCAGCAGCCCTAGTGCGGGGGACAATTCACCCCTCCACTTT.

V usage is TRBV25-1 and J usage is TRBJ2-5; tentative D call: TRBD2 (6 bases). V dropped 0 bases and J dropped 4 bases, with 15 bases sitting between them. The germline V gene has CDR1 MGHDK and CDR2 SYGVNS. The CDR3 runs 16 residues. In nucleotides, the CDR3 is TGTGCCAGCAGTGAATATTTCCTAGCGTCAGGAGAGACCCAGTACTTC. Amino acid sequence: CASSEYFLASGETQYF.

This rearrangement joins TRBV2 to TRBJ1-5; D perhaps matches TRBD1 (5 bases). Germline V gene sequence: CDR1 SNHLY, CDR2 FYNNEI. CDR3 size: 15 residues. Trimming removed 3 bases from V and 1 base from J, with 10 bases in between. CDR3: CASSERTPSNQPQHF. The CDR3 coding sequence is TGTGCCAGCAGTGAGAGGACACCGAGCAATCAGCCCCAGCATTTT.

This chain links TRBV7-9 with TRBJ2-6; D unresolved. CDR1 is SEHNR, CDR2 FQNEAQ, per germline (reference sequence). The CDR3 contains 17 residues. V was pared by 7 bases and J by 0 bases, with 16 bases between. Here the CDR3 DNA reads TGTGCCAGCACCTCCCAGTCCATAAGCTCTGGGGCCAACGTCCTGACTTTC. Residues: CASTSQSISSGANVLTF. The full variable domain, with the rest looked up from reference TRBV7-9 and TRBJ2-6, is DTGVSQNPRHKITKRGQNVTFRCDPISEHNRLYWYRQTLGQGPEFLTYFQNEAQLEKSRLLSDRFSAERPKGSFSTLEIQRTEQGDSAMYLCASTSQSISSGANVLTFGAGSRLTVL.

This chain connects TRBV4-1 to TRBJ2-3; TRBD1 matches 7 bases. The CDR3 totals 16 residues. Trimming cost V 0 bases and J 2 bases; bases outside gene matches: 5. From germline, CDR1 is MGHRA and CDR2 YSYEKL. CDR3 DNA sequence: TGCGCCAGCAGCCAAGATGGACAGGCATTCACAGATACGCAGTATTTT. Its translation: CASSQDGQAFTDTQYF.

The rearrangement joins TRBV18 to TRBJ2-7; TRBD1 agrees at 8 bases. The germline gives CDR1 KGHSH, CDR2 LQKENI. This CDR3 region has 14 residues. J was trimmed by 5 bases and V by 2 bases; bases with no gene match: 5. The CDR3 here is CASSPRTGCHEQYF. The CDR3 DNA sequence: TGTGCCAGCTCACCAAGGACAGGGTGCCACGAGCAGTACTTC.

This clone has a handful of counts. The chain employs TRBV7-8 and TRBJ1-1; TRBD1 agrees at 7 bases. This CDR3 comprises 17 residues. Trimming at V came to 1 base and at J to 6 bases, leaving 14 bases not matched to a gene. Germline V gene data show CDR1 as SGHVS and CDR2 as FQNEAQ. CDR3 region: CASSLGDRGGGRPEAFF. CDR3 DNA: TGTGCCAGCAGCTTAGGCGATCGAGGGGGCGGGAGGCCTGAAGCTTTCTTT.